A selection of T cell receptor beta chains follows, all from one sample in a study of T cells in Graves' hyperthyroidism and ophthalmopathy. Via MiXCR, TCRdb re-called the multiplex PCR reads, giving one row per CDR3 protein. Of about 610,000 distinct CDR3 sequences listed, about 45% are singletons. The specimen sequenced was peripheral blood or thyroid tissue (not recorded which). All receptors come from a woman aged 18-29 years with Graves' hyperthyroidism. Each CDR3 is given with its conserved first and last residue. D genes are given only for firm matches. Expanded clones get a size class; other rows say once, few or many, or leave the size out.

abundance	j_gene	v_gene	d_gene	CDR3nt	CDR3aa
once	TRBJ2-1	TRBV7-7	TRBD2	TGTGCTAGCAGCCTGAGGGGGCTAGCGGGAGCCGATGAGCAGTTCTTC	CASSLRGLAGADEQFF
many	TRBJ2-7	TRBV6-5	NA	TGTGCCAGCAGTTACTCCAGGACAGCATACGAGCAGTACTTC	CASSYSRTAYEQYF
NA	TRBJ1-4	TRBV6-5	TRBD1	TGTGCCAGCAGCCTCCTTGGTCCAGGGGGAAAACTGTTTTTT	CASSLLGPGGKLFF
few	TRBJ2-2	TRBV9	NA	TGTGCCAGCAGCGTAGACGCATCGGCAGGGGAGCTGTTTTTT	CASSVDASAGELFF
many	TRBJ1-4	TRBV5-8	NA	TGTGCCAGCAGCGCCGCAGGGGAGGGTGAAAAACTGTTTTTT	CASSAAGEGEKLFF
NA	TRBJ1-1	TRBV6-2/TRBV6-3	NA	TGTGCCAGCTCAAAACCCCGCTCGTTTATCACATCACGAGGGAGAAGGAACACTGAAGCTTTCTTT	CASSKPRSFITSRGRRNTEAFF
many	TRBJ1-1	TRBV7-9	NA	TGTGCCAGCAGCTTAGGCAGGGGATTAAGGGACACTGAAGCTTTCTTT	CASSLGRGLRDTEAFF
NA	TRBJ2-5	TRBV29-1	TRBD2	TGCAGCGTTAACCTAGCGGGAGGGCCAGGGGAGACCCAGTACTTC	CSVNLAGGPGETQYF
once	TRBJ2-7	TRBV4-2	NA	TGTGCCAGCAGCCAAGAGACAGGCGGGAGCCTCTACGAGCAGTACTTC	CASSQETGGSLYEQYF
NA	TRBJ1-2	TRBV12-3/TRBV12-4	TRBD1	TGTGCCAGCAGTTTTTATGTGGTGGACAGGTTGGGTAACTATGGCTACACCTTC	CASSFYVVDRLGNYGYTF
NA	TRBJ2-4	TRBV10-3	NA	TGTGCCATCAGTGACAGCATAGCCAAAAACATTCAGTACTTC	CAISDSIAKNIQYF
many	TRBJ2-5	TRBV20-1	TRBD2	TGCAGTGCTACCCCGGGACTAGGCCGGGAGACCCAGTACTTC	CSATPGLGRETQYF
NA	TRBJ1-5	TRBV24-1	TRBD1	TGTGCCACCAGTCCGGGACAGGGGAATCAGCCCCAGCATTTT	CATSPGQGNQPQHF
NA	TRBJ2-3	TRBV20-1	TRBD2	TGCAGTGCTGTACGCCCCTTGGGGGGGGTGGGCGCAGATACGCAGTATTTT	CSAVRPLGGVGADTQYF
many	TRBJ2-5	TRBV7-2	NA	TGTGCCAGCAGCTTAGCAGGGGATGAAGAGACCCAGTACTTC	CASSLAGDEETQYF
NA	TRBJ1-6	TRBV5-6	NA	TGTGCCAGCACCTCACTACCCGGACAGTATAATTCACCCCTCCACTTT	CASTSLPGQYNSPLHF
many	TRBJ1-2	TRBV5-8	TRBD1	TGTGCCAGCAGCCCTGACAGGGCTAACAACTATGGCTACACCTTC	CASSPDRANNYGYTF
NA	TRBJ1-5	TRBV30	NA	TGTGCCTGGAGTGTAGGTCCCGAATATAGCAATCAGCCCCAGCATTTT	CAWSVGPEYSNQPQHF
few	TRBJ2-3	TRBV10-3	TRBD2	TGTGCCATCAAATGGGGGACTAGCGGGGAAACAGATACGCAGTATTTT	CAIKWGTSGETDTQYF
many	TRBJ2-7	TRBV29-1	TRBD2	TGCAGCGTCTTTGCGAAGGGGCTAGCGGGAGACTACGAGCAGTACTTC	CSVFAKGLAGDYEQYF
many	TRBJ1-1	TRBV27	NA	TGTGCCAGCAAGCGACGGCTGGGGAACACTGAAGCTTTCTTT	CASKRRLGNTEAFF
few	TRBJ2-3	TRBV19	NA	TGTGCCAGTAGTATCGTCAGTACCGCAGATACGCAGTATTTT	CASSIVSTADTQYF
many	TRBJ2-5	TRBV29-1	NA	TGCAGCGTTCGCAGATTGGGTGAGACCCAGTACTTC	CSVRRLGETQYF
once	TRBJ1-1	TRBV20-1	NA	TGCAGTGCTAGAGATACCGGGGACACTGAAGCTTTCTTT	CSARDTGDTEAFF
many	TRBJ2-5	TRBV7-9	NA	TGTGCCAGCAGCTTATATGGGGAGACCCAGTACTTC	CASSLYGETQYF
NA	TRBJ2-7	TRBV7-9	NA	TGTGCCAGCAGCTTAGCGCTACTAGCATTCTACGAGCAGTACTTC	CASSLALLAFYEQYF
many	TRBJ1-1	TRBV28	TRBD1	TGTGCCAGCAGGCTGGGACAGGTTGGCACTGAAGCTTTCTTT	CASRLGQVGTEAFF
many	TRBJ2-5	TRBV5-1	NA	TGCGCCAGCAGCTGGACTGCGGTTAGGGCCCAAGAGACCCAGTACTTC	CASSWTAVRAQETQYF
NA	TRBJ1-6	TRBV6-4	NA	TGTGCCAGCAGTGACGGGGGGTATGGCTCACCCCTCCACTTT	CASSDGGYGSPLHF
few	TRBJ2-5	TRBV6-1	NA	TGTGCCAGCAGTCCTCGACAAGAGACCCAGTACTTC	CASSPRQETQYF
once	TRBJ1-2	TRBV15	NA	TGTGCCACCAGCAGTGAACAGGGTGGGTCTAACTATGGCTACACCTTC	CATSSEQGGSNYGYTF
many	TRBJ1-3	TRBV5-8	NA	TGTGCCAGCAGCTTGGCGAGAAGTGACTCTGGAAACACCATATATTTT	CASSLARSDSGNTIYF
many	TRBJ2-2	TRBV7-2	NA	TGTGCCAGCAGCTTAGGACACAACACCGGGGAGCTGTTTTTT	CASSLGHNTGELFF
many	TRBJ2-7	TRBV7-9	TRBD2	TGTGCCAGCAGTCGAGACCCCCGGATAGCGGGAGGGACCTACGAGCAGTACTTC	CASSRDPRIAGGTYEQYF
few	TRBJ2-5	TRBV7-2	NA	TGTGCCAGCAGCTTAATCAAAAGGACCCAGTACTTC	CASSLIKRTQYF
NA	TRBJ1-5	TRBV2	NA	TGTGCCAGCAGTGAATTTGGGGGGGGCAATCAGCCCCAGCATTTT	CASSEFGGGNQPQHF
many	TRBJ2-7	TRBV15	NA	TGTGCCACCAGCTCGCAGGGCTCCTACGAGCAGTACTTC	CATSSQGSYEQYF
NA	TRBJ2-5	TRBV7-2	NA	TGTGCCAGCAGGTATACCGGGGCCAGGGGAGAGACCCAGTACTTC	CASRYTGARGETQYF
NA	TRBJ2-5	TRBV18	NA	TGTGCCAGCTCACCCGAGACCCAGTACTTC	CASSPETQYF
many	TRBJ1-2	TRBV19	TRBD1	TGTGCCAGTAGTGGGGGACAGAAGAATAACTATGGCTACACCTTC	CASSGGQKNNYGYTF
many	TRBJ2-2	TRBV24-1	TRBD2	TGTGCCACCAGTGCACCACTGACTAGCGGGAGCTCCGTCTACACCGGGGAGCTGTTTTTT	CATSAPLTSGSSVYTGELFF
NA	TRBJ1-3	TRBV29-1	TRBD1	TGCAGCGTGGGGAACAGGGGGCGCGGAAACACCATATATTTT	CSVGNRGRGNTIYF
NA	TRBJ1-2	TRBV25-1	NA	TGTGCCAGCCAAGATAGGGCAGGGTTTAACTATGGCTACACCTTC	CASQDRAGFNYGYTF